These T cell receptor beta chains were read from a single sample in a study of cytomegalovirus exposure and HLA in healthy donors. The method was immunoSEQ multiplex PCR; TCRdb's version includes in-frame clones alone and lacks a portion of them. The sample includes about 160,000 clones, 80% to 85% seen only once; the top ten take around 0.97%. The sequenced sample was PBMCs. The receptors were gathered from a girl between 2 and 10 years old in good health and CMV-seropositive. CDR3s include the opening cysteine and the closing phenylalanine or tryptophan. Fields, in order: J gene, D gene, V gene, clone size, CDR3 DNA, CDR3 protein. D genes are given only for firm matches. Size is omitted from some rows. Given values are once, few, many or a class for expanded clones.

j_call: TRBJ2-7
d_call: .
v_call: TRBV4-1
clone_size: .
cdr3_nt: TGCGCCAGCAGCCAAGATACGGGAGCCCGAGGTGGCGAGCAGTACTTC
cdr3_aa: CASSQDTGARGGEQYF

j_call: TRBJ2-5
d_call: .
v_call: TRBV10-1
clone_size: .
cdr3_nt: TGCGCCAGCAGTCCACAGGGGGGGAGAGAGACCCAGTACTTC
cdr3_aa: CASSPQGGRETQYF

j_call: TRBJ1-5
d_call: TRBD1
v_call: TRBV5-8
clone_size: .
cdr3_nt: TGTGCCAGCAGACAGGGGGCGCAGACTCAGCCCCAGCATTTT
cdr3_aa: CASRQGAQTQPQHF

j_call: TRBJ1-1
d_call: .
v_call: TRBV28
clone_size: .
cdr3_nt: TGTGCCAGCAGTTTAGCAGGGTTCACTGAAGCTTTCTTT
cdr3_aa: CASSLAGFTEAFF

j_call: TRBJ1-4
d_call: .
v_call: TRBV10-3
clone_size: once
cdr3_nt: TGTGCCATCAGTGAAGGGTCTCAGGGCGGGGGAGAAAAACTGTTTTTT
cdr3_aa: CAISEGSQGGGEKLFF

j_call: TRBJ2-2
d_call: TRBD2
v_call: TRBV30
clone_size: .
cdr3_nt: TGTGCCTGGAGTAGCGGTAGCGGGAGAGTGAACACCGGGGAGCTGTTTTTT
cdr3_aa: CAWSSGSGRVNTGELFF

j_call: TRBJ2-3
d_call: .
v_call: TRBV9
clone_size: .
cdr3_nt: TGTGCCAGCAGGTCAGGGTATGGTCGGACAGATACGCAGTATTTT
cdr3_aa: CASRSGYGRTDTQYF

j_call: TRBJ2-3
d_call: TRBD2
v_call: TRBV6-4
clone_size: few
cdr3_nt: TGTGCCAGCAGTGACTTAGCGGGAGGTGGAGGAGATACGCAGTATTTT
cdr3_aa: CASSDLAGGGGDTQYF

j_call: TRBJ2-7
d_call: TRBD1
v_call: TRBV30
clone_size: once
cdr3_nt: TGTGCCTGGAGTGTACTAAAACCCGGGACAGGGTCGACCTACGAGCAGTACTTC
cdr3_aa: CAWSVLKPGTGSTYEQYF

j_call: TRBJ1-1
d_call: .
v_call: TRBV5-1
clone_size: .
cdr3_nt: TGCGCCAGCACCCCTTCCAGGGGTAACACTGAAGCTTTCTTT
cdr3_aa: CASTPSRGNTEAFF

j_call: TRBJ1-1
d_call: .
v_call: TRBV4-1
clone_size: .
cdr3_nt: TGCGCCAGCAGCCAAGACTACCTCGGTCGTAACACTGAAGCTTTCTTT
cdr3_aa: CASSQDYLGRNTEAFF